The source of this T cell receptor beta chain is a study of T cells after yellow fever vaccination. Study-wide results and limits: Within FACS-sorted repertoires, abundant clonotypes contaminating from the bulk population could be present. Only a minor proportion of clonotypes was detected across both CD4 and CD8 compartments.

The CDR3 is made up of 17 amino acids. Germline CDR1 reads SNHLY; CDR2 reads FYNNEI. V shed 3 bases and J shed 1 base, with 15 bases lying between them. This clonotype was recorded at least ten times. The antigen remains undetermined. MiXCR, run by TCRdb on the 5' RACE reads, gives a single entry per CDR3 protein. The data show some 240,000 distinct CDR3 sequences, around 4.9% seen once. This chain uses TRBV2 with TRBJ2-2; D tentatively reads TRBD1 or TRBD2 (5 bases each). The source of this sequence is a man aged 18 to 30 who received the YFV17D yellow fever vaccine. Sequencing was performed on CD4+ T cells sorted from PBMCs, taken on the day of the yellow fever booster vaccination. CDR3 sequence reads: CASSDLYGTGNTGELFF. DNA of the CDR3: TGTGCCAGCAGTGATCTCTACGGGACGGGGAACACCGGGGAGCTGTTTTTT.